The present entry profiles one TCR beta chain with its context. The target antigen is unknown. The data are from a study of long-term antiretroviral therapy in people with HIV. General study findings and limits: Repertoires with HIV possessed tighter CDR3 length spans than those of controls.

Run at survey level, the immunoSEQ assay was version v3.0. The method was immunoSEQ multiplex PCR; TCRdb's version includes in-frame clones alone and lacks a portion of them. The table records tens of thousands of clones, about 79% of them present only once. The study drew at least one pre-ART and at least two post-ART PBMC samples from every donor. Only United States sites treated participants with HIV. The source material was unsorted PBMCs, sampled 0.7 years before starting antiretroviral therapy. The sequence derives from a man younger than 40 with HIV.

This chain's CDR3 is CASSLGPTGPQETQYF. The CDR3 DNA reads TGTGCCAGCAGCTTGGGGCCGACAGGGCCGCAAGAGACCCAGTACTTC. The rearrangement links TRBV5-6 to TRBJ2-5; 7 bases align to TRBD1. CDR1 is SGHDT, CDR2 YYEEEE, per germline. The CDR3 totals 16 residues. Trimming took 0 bases from V and 2 from J; bases not matched to a gene: 7.